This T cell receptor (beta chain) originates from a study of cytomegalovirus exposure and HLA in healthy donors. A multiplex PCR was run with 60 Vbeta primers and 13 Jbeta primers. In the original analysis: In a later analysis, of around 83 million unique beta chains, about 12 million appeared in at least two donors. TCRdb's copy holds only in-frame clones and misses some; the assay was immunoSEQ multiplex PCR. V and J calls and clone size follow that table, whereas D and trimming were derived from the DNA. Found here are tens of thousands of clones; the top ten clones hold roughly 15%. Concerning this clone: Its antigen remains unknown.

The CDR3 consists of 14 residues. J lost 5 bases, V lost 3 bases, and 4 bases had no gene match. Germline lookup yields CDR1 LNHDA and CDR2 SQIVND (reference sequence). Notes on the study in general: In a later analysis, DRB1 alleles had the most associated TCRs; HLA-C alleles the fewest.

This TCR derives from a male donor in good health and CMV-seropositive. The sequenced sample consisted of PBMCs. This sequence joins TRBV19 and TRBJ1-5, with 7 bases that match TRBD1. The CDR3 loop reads CASSMGTEHQPQHF. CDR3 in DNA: TGTGCCAGTAGTATGGGGACAGAGCATCAGCCCCAGCATTTT.